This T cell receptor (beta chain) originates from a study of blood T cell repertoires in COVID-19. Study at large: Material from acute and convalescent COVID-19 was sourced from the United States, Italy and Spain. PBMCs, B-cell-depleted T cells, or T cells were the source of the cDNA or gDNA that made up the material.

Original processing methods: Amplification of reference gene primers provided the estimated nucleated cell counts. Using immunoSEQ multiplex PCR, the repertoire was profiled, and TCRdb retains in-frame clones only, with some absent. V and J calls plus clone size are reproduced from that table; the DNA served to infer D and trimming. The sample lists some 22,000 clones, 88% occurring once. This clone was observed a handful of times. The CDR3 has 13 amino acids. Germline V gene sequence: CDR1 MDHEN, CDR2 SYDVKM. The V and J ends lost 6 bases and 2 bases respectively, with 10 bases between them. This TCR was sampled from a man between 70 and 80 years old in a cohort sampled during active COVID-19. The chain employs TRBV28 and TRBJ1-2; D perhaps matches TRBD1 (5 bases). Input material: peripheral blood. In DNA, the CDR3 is TGTGCCAGCAGCCCGGGACTCAACTATGGCTACACCTTC. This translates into CASSPGLNYGYTF.